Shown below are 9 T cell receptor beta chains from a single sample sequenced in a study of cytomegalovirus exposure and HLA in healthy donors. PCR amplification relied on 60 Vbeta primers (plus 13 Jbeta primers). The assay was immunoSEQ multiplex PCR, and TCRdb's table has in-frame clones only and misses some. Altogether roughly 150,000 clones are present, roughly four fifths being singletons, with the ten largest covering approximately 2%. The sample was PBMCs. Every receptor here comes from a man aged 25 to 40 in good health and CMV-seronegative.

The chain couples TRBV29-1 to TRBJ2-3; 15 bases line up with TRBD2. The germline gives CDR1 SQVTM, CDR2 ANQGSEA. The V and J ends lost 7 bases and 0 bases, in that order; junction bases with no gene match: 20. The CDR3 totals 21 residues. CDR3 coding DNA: TGCAGCGCCCCCCGGGGGACTAGCGGGAGGACTCCAGGGGTTAGCACAGATACGCAGTATTTT. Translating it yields CSAPRGTSGRTPGVSTDTQYF.

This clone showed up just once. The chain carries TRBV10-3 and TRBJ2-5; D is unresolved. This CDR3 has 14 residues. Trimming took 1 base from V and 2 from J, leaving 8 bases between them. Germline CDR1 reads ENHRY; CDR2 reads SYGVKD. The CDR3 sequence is CAISEWADQETQYF. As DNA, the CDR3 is TGTGCCATCAGTGAGTGGGCAGATCAAGAGACCCAGTACTTC.

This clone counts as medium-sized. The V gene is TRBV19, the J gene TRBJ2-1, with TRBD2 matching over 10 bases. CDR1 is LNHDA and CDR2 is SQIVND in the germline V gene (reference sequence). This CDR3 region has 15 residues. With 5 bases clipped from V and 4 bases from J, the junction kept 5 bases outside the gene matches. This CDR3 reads CASSLAGGGYNEQFF. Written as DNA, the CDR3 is TGTGCCAGTAGTTTAGCGGGAGGAGGGTACAATGAGCAGTTCTTC.

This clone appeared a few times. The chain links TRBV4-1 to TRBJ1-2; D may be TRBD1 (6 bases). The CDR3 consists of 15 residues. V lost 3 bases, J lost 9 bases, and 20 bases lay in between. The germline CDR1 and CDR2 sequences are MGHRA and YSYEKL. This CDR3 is CASSHARQVDGRYTF. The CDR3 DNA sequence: TGCGCCAGCAGCCATGCTCGACAGGTTGATGGGCGCTACACCTTC.

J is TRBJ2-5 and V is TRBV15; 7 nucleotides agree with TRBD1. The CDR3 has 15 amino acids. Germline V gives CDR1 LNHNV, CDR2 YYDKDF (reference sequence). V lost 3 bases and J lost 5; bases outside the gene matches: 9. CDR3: CATSSRQGRTETQYF. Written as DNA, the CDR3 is TGTGCCACCAGCAGTCGACAGGGTAGGACGGAGACCCAGTACTTC.

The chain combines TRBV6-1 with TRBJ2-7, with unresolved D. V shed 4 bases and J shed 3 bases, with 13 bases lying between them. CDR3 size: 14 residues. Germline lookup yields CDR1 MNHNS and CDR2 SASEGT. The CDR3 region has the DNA TGTGCCAGCAGTGTTAGTAGATTTGGCTACGAGCAGTACTTC. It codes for CASSVSRFGYEQYF.

The CDR3 reads CASSARTSGSVTLADTQYF. CDR3 in DNA: TGTGCCAGCAGCGCGCGGACTAGCGGGAGCGTGACGTTGGCAGATACGCAGTATTTT. J is TRBJ2-3 and V is TRBV7-6, with 13 bases that match TRBD2. Losses at the gene ends were 5 bases for V and 4 bases for J; bases not matched to a gene: 15. The germline V gene encodes CDR1 SGHVS and CDR2 FNYEAQ. This CDR3 spans 19 amino acids.

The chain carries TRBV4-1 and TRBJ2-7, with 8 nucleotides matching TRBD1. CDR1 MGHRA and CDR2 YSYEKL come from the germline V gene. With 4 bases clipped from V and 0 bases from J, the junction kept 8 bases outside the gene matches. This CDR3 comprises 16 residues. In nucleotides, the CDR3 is TGCGCCAGCAGCCGCCCTCGGACAGGGAGCTCCTACGAGCAGTACTTC. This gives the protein CASSRPRTGSSYEQYF.

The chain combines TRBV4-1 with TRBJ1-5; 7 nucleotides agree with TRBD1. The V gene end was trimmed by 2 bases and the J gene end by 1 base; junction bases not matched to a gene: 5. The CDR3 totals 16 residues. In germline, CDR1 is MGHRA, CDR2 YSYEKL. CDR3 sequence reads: CASSQLTGSSNQPQHF. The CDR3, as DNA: TGCGCCAGCAGCCAACTGACAGGGAGCAGCAATCAGCCCCAGCATTTT.